The rows below give T cell receptor beta chains drawn from one sample of a study of Ad26.COV2.S vaccination and SARS-CoV-2 variants. The assay was immunoSEQ multiplex PCR, and TCRdb's table has in-frame clones only and misses some. The repertoire has about 460,000 clones, 89% of them found once; the top ten carry about 1.5%. Sequences were derived from peripheral blood, sampled in a trial of Ad26.COV2.S vaccine versus placebo. These TCRs come from a person aged 18-60 years who received the Ad26.COV2.S COVID-19 vaccine or a placebo. Both conserved end residues are part of each CDR3. The order of the fields is J gene, D gene, V gene, clone size, CDR3 DNA, CDR3 protein. A D gene is named only where the DNA matches it firmly. Size values are once, few and many counts, or a class for expanded clones, and some rows have none.

j_call: TRBJ2-1
d_call: TRBD2
v_call: TRBV27
clone_size: .
cdr3_nt: TGTGCCAGCGGTAGCGGGAATGAGCAGTTCTTC
cdr3_aa: CASGSGNEQFF

j_call: TRBJ2-1
d_call: TRBD2
v_call: TRBV7-3
clone_size: .
cdr3_nt: TGTGCCAGCAGCTCCCAGGCCCCGGGACTAGCTAGAAATGAGCAGTTCTTC
cdr3_aa: CASSSQAPGLARNEQFF

j_call: TRBJ1-1
d_call: .
v_call: TRBV6-4
clone_size: .
cdr3_nt: TGTGCCAGCAGTGAGGGGGGTATGAACACTGAAGCTTTCTTT
cdr3_aa: CASSEGGMNTEAFF

j_call: TRBJ1-2
d_call: .
v_call: TRBV28
clone_size: few
cdr3_nt: TGTGCCAGCAGACCCTTCTATCAGGGAAACTATGGCTACACCTTC
cdr3_aa: CASRPFYQGNYGYTF

j_call: TRBJ1-1
d_call: TRBD1
v_call: TRBV5-1
clone_size: .
cdr3_nt: TGCGCCAGCAGCTTGCCCCCCCAGGGGGCTACTGAAGCTTTCTTT
cdr3_aa: CASSLPPQGATEAFF

j_call: TRBJ1-4
d_call: .
v_call: TRBV5-1
clone_size: .
cdr3_nt: TGCGCCAGCAGCTTGACGAGAACAGGGTTGGCTAATGAAAAACTGTTTTTT
cdr3_aa: CASSLTRTGLANEKLFF

j_call: TRBJ1-6
d_call: TRBD1
v_call: TRBV27
clone_size: .
cdr3_nt: TGTGCCAGCACGGGACAGTATAATTCACCCCTCCACTTT
cdr3_aa: CASTGQYNSPLHF

j_call: TRBJ1-1
d_call: .
v_call: TRBV5-6
clone_size: .
cdr3_nt: TGTGCCAGCAGCTTGGACCGAAATGAAGCTTTCTTT
cdr3_aa: CASSLDRNEAFF

j_call: TRBJ2-1
d_call: .
v_call: TRBV19
clone_size: .
cdr3_nt: TGTGCCAGTAGGGCGGGAAACTACAATGAGCAGTTCTTC
cdr3_aa: CASRAGNYNEQFF

j_call: TRBJ1-5
d_call: .
v_call: TRBV6-2/TRBV6-3
clone_size: .
cdr3_nt: TGTGCCAGCAGTCCCCGGGGTCAAGCTAGCAATCAGCCCCAGCATTTT
cdr3_aa: CASSPRGQASNQPQHF

j_call: TRBJ2-5
d_call: TRBD1
v_call: TRBV18
clone_size: .
cdr3_nt: TGTGCCAGCTCACTTTACAGGGGGGCCCCTGCGGAGACCCAGTACTTC
cdr3_aa: CASSLYRGAPAETQYF

j_call: TRBJ2-1
d_call: .
v_call: TRBV29-1
clone_size: .
cdr3_nt: TGCAGCGTTGTAGCAGGAATGTCCTACAATGAGCAGTTCTTC
cdr3_aa: CSVVAGMSYNEQFF

j_call: TRBJ1-5
d_call: .
v_call: TRBV2
clone_size: .
cdr3_nt: TGTGCCAGCAGTGAAGCACCTTCGCGGAGGGGAAGAGCTAATCAGCCCCAGCATTTT
cdr3_aa: CASSEAPSRRGRANQPQHF

j_call: TRBJ1-4
d_call: .
v_call: TRBV6-1
clone_size: .
cdr3_nt: TGTGCCAGCAGTGAAGGTTCCAGGGGCGGGGAAAAACTGTTTTTT
cdr3_aa: CASSEGSRGGEKLFF

j_call: TRBJ2-1
d_call: TRBD2
v_call: TRBV4-1
clone_size: .
cdr3_nt: TGCGCCAGCAGCCAAGCTCTAGCGGGACGCTACAATGAGCAGTTCTTC
cdr3_aa: CASSQALAGRYNEQFF

j_call: TRBJ1-2
d_call: .
v_call: TRBV6-2/TRBV6-3
clone_size: .
cdr3_nt: TGTGCCAGCAGTTACTCAGAGGTAGCCTATGGCTACACCTTC
cdr3_aa: CASSYSEVAYGYTF

j_call: TRBJ2-1
d_call: TRBD2
v_call: TRBV28
clone_size: .
cdr3_nt: TGTGCCAGCAGTTTAGGTTCGGCTAGCGGTGCCAATGAGCAGTTCTTC
cdr3_aa: CASSLGSASGANEQFF

j_call: TRBJ1-4
d_call: .
v_call: TRBV7-6
clone_size: once
cdr3_nt: TGTGCCAGCGGCCGGACGGTCCTTAATGAAAAACTGTTTTTT
cdr3_aa: CASGRTVLNEKLFF

j_call: TRBJ1-5
d_call: .
v_call: TRBV29-1
clone_size: .
cdr3_nt: TGCAGCGTTGGATCCGACCCTGGTCAGCCCCAGCATTTT
cdr3_aa: CSVGSDPGQPQHF

j_call: TRBJ2-6
d_call: .
v_call: TRBV28
clone_size: .
cdr3_nt: TGTGCCAGCAGTTTACAGGGTTTATCGCCAAAGTCTGGGGCCAACGTCCTGACTTTC
cdr3_aa: CASSLQGLSPKSGANVLTF

j_call: TRBJ1-2
d_call: .
v_call: TRBV14
clone_size: .
cdr3_nt: TGTGCCAGCAGCCAGGGGCGGCATAACTATGGCTACACCTTC
cdr3_aa: CASSQGRHNYGYTF

j_call: TRBJ2-3
d_call: .
v_call: TRBV20-1
clone_size: once
cdr3_nt: TGCAGTGCTAGTTCGGGCGGGATGATCACAGATACGCAGTATTTT
cdr3_aa: CSASSGGMITDTQYF

j_call: TRBJ1-3
d_call: .
v_call: TRBV19
clone_size: .
cdr3_nt: TGTGCCAGTAGTATTCGGACGGGCCGGAACACCATATATTTT
cdr3_aa: CASSIRTGRNTIYF

j_call: TRBJ1-4
d_call: TRBD1
v_call: TRBV4-2
clone_size: .
cdr3_nt: TGTGCCAGCAGCCAGGACCAGGGGGCAACTAATGAAAAACTGTTTTTT
cdr3_aa: CASSQDQGATNEKLFF

j_call: TRBJ2-2
d_call: TRBD1
v_call: TRBV28
clone_size: .
cdr3_nt: TGTGCCAGCAGCTTCCGGGACAGGGGTTTGTCCGGGGAGCTGTTTTTT
cdr3_aa: CASSFRDRGLSGELFF

j_call: TRBJ2-1
d_call: .
v_call: TRBV30
clone_size: .
cdr3_nt: TGTGCCTGGAGTGACCCCGGAGTAGAGCAGTTCTTC
cdr3_aa: CAWSDPGVEQFF

j_call: TRBJ1-5
d_call: .
v_call: TRBV2
clone_size: .
cdr3_nt: TGTGCCAGCAGAGGCAGGGCTGCTCAGCCCCAGCATTTT
cdr3_aa: CASRGRAAQPQHF

j_call: TRBJ1-2
d_call: .
v_call: TRBV30
clone_size: .
cdr3_nt: TGTGCCTGGGGGTCTCACCGGCTTCCAAACTATGGCTACACCTTC
cdr3_aa: CAWGSHRLPNYGYTF

j_call: TRBJ2-1
d_call: .
v_call: TRBV9
clone_size: .
cdr3_nt: TGTGCCAGCAGCGTAGATCGCCGGGGGAATGAGCAGTTCTTC
cdr3_aa: CASSVDRRGNEQFF

j_call: TRBJ2-1
d_call: .
v_call: TRBV28
clone_size: .
cdr3_nt: TGTGCCAGCAGTTCCCCCTCAGATGGGCACAATGAGCAGTTCTTC
cdr3_aa: CASSSPSDGHNEQFF

j_call: TRBJ1-4
d_call: .
v_call: TRBV27
clone_size: .
cdr3_nt: TGTGCCAGCAGTTTATGGGGTAATAATGAAAAACTGTTTTTT
cdr3_aa: CASSLWGNNEKLFF

j_call: TRBJ2-3
d_call: TRBD2
v_call: TRBV29-1
clone_size: .
cdr3_nt: TGCAGCGTTGAAGGTCCGGGAGGAACAGATACGCAGTATTTT
cdr3_aa: CSVEGPGGTDTQYF

j_call: TRBJ1-5
d_call: .
v_call: TRBV18
clone_size: .
cdr3_nt: TGTGCCAGCTCATTCCTCCAGGCGGATGGCAATCAGCCCCAGCATTTT
cdr3_aa: CASSFLQADGNQPQHF

j_call: TRBJ1-6
d_call: .
v_call: TRBV5-1
clone_size: .
cdr3_nt: TGCGCCAGCATGCTGGGGGCTAATTCACCCCTCCACTTT
cdr3_aa: CASMLGANSPLHF

j_call: TRBJ2-5
d_call: TRBD2
v_call: TRBV9
clone_size: .
cdr3_nt: TGTGCCAGCAGCGTAGGGACCGGCGGGGGGAGGAAAGAGACCCAGTACTTC
cdr3_aa: CASSVGTGGGRKETQYF

j_call: TRBJ2-3
d_call: .
v_call: TRBV5-1
clone_size: .
cdr3_nt: TGCGCCAGCTGTGGTGGACAGACGACCACAGATACGCAGTATTTT
cdr3_aa: CASCGGQTTTDTQYF

j_call: TRBJ2-2
d_call: .
v_call: TRBV7-9
clone_size: .
cdr3_nt: TGTGCCAGCAGCGGGGTAGTGTCCCTTCTCACCGGGGAGCTGTTTTTT
cdr3_aa: CASSGVVSLLTGELFF

j_call: TRBJ2-5
d_call: TRBD1
v_call: TRBV29-1
clone_size: .
cdr3_nt: TGCAGCGTGGGGACAGGGGTTACCCAGTACTTC
cdr3_aa: CSVGTGVTQYF

j_call: TRBJ1-1
d_call: .
v_call: TRBV27
clone_size: .
cdr3_nt: TGTGCCAGCAGTTTAAGGGGGTCTGAAGCTTTCTTT
cdr3_aa: CASSLRGSEAFF

j_call: TRBJ2-1
d_call: TRBD2
v_call: TRBV7-7
clone_size: once
cdr3_nt: TGTGCTAGCAGCCCCACAGGGACTAGCGGAGAGCAGTTCTTC
cdr3_aa: CASSPTGTSGEQFF

j_call: TRBJ1-2
d_call: .
v_call: TRBV28
clone_size: .
cdr3_nt: TGTGCCAGCAGTTCCTGGCTGCACTATGGCTACACCTTC
cdr3_aa: CASSSWLHYGYTF